This T cell receptor (beta chain) originates from a study of blood T cells in healthy people across ages (dated by TCRdb to the mid-2010s). Study-wide context: In model experiments, template switching captured roughly one uniquely barcoded TCR beta cDNA molecule for every two T cells. To avoid experimental bias, donors of different ages were randomly spread across the sequencing lanes. Using the same blood draw, the study looked at two additional independent replicas of 1 million unique cDNA reads for two donors, one aged 18 to 29 and the other aged 80 or older. The donors were divided into four age groups: young (average about 16 years), middle-aged (around 37), aged (around 67) and long-lived (82). Age-related changes in TCR beta repertoire diversity were measured in the study by deep sequencing normalized with unique cDNA molecular identifiers.

As for this clonotype: Its antigen is not yet known. There are no base qualities to consult, and no much larger clone falls within one base.

General conclusions and limits of the study: The percentage of naive T cells measured by flow cytometry correlated strongly with observed TCR beta diversity. Because the CMV infection status of the donors was unknown, age-related changes in expanded clonotypes may potentially have been confounded. The long-lived group showed more naive CD4+ T cells, fewer expanded clones and increased TCR diversity than the aged group, suggesting age selection. Total diversity estimates from one million sequenced T cells were considered lower bounds and underestimates. Since profiling was done on bulk unsorted PBMCs, naive and antigen-experienced compartments could not be conclusively compared. Observed TCR beta diversity per million T cells fell roughly linearly with age, and a significant reduction was already apparent by age around 40.

Library preparation employed 5' RACE. Instrument on record: Illumina HiSeq 2500. A second about 7 to 12 cycle PCR used a sample-barcoded 5' primer and a J-beta primer mix. A template-switch 5' adaptor carrying 12 random nucleotides introduced a unique molecular identifier onto each TCR beta cDNA molecule. Each sample yielded at least 3 million CDR3-containing paired-end reads. The Mint cDNA synthesis kit, primed by a TRBC-specific oligonucleotide, was used to synthesize first-strand cDNA from all RNA. Following uracil-DNA glycosylase treatment, all cDNA underwent a first 18-cycle PCR with the universal primers M1SS and BC2_uni_R. As for the authors' bioinformatics: For normalization, 1 million high-quality reads were randomly selected from each sample, with every read carrying a distinct molecular identifier. Instead of being binned into consensus sequences, reads with shared molecular identifiers were discarded. MiTCR, run with a Q25 quality threshold and the strictest error-elimination algorithm, handled CDR3 identification, clonotype clustering and error correction. A nonparametric unseen species model with Euler transformation was used to estimate lower-bound total TCR beta diversity. The public reads were reanalyzed by TCRdb: fastp trimming at Q25, MiXCR alignment, in-frame beta chains only. CDR3 protein sequences are deduplicated, and each keeps its most common genes and DNA. The V and J calls were determined by TCRdb, not by the authors. The sample data list about 680,000 distinct CDR3 sequences, and 45% to 50% of these were observed just once. Jointly, the top ten make up roughly 31% of the sample.

Here V drops 6 bases and J drops 0 bases, and the junction holds 7 bases not matched to any gene. In the germline V gene, CDR1 corresponds to SQVTM and CDR2 to ANQGSEA. The CDR3 measures 15 amino acids from cysteine to phenylalanine. Just CDR3 DNA is preserved here, 45 bases in frame from base 1. Systemically healthy Caucasian individuals from Russia, roughly 40 in total and aged roughly 6 to 100 years, were included as donors. Approximately 10 milliliters of peripheral blood were collected from each donor into EDTA-treated Vacutainer tubes. Ficoll-Paque density-gradient centrifugation was used to isolate PBMCs, with at least 6 million obtained per sample. Total RNA was extracted from PBMCs with Trizol reagent, with at least 5 micrograms obtained per sample. The percentages of naive CD45RAhigh/CD27high T cells were determined by flow cytometry on a PBMC aliquot from every donor.

Sequencing used blood. The TCR was taken from a woman aged 55-70 years in good health. The V and J segments used are TRBV29-1 and TRBJ2-1; 8 middle bases align to TRBD1. The CDR3 has the sequence CSVMTGAGSYNEQFF. The DNA sequence is as follows: TGCAGCGTAATGACAGGGGCCGGCTCCTACAATGAGCAGTTCTTC.